This T cell receptor beta chain was recovered during a study of T cell clonotyping in hematopoietic cell transplantation (dated by TCRdb to 2020 to 2023). With regard to the full study: The study collected some 150 blood samples from under 45 consecutive transplant recipients and their related donors. Patient recruitment ran from 2015 to early 2017, and follow-up continued until September 2020 or death. Findings and caveats that apply to the study as a whole: Broader posttransplant TCR repertoire diversity was predicted by donor and pretransplant recipient Inverse Simpson Index values. Overlap with donor repertoires was found for only a small fraction of recipient repertoires, with over 95% found to appear de novo at the given depth. The sample size was limited and the cells went unsorted, which meant the CD4 and CD8 repertoire contributions could not be told apart. Recipient TCR diversity fell after transplant, with pathologically expanded clonotypes rising progressively from day 30 to day 180.

Points on this clone: No cognate antigen has been identified for it. Base qualities are not recorded, but no much larger clone differs from it by a single base.

The immunoSEQ assay, a bias-controlled multiplex PCR with V- and J-specific primers, was used to amplify TCR beta CDR3 regions from genomic DNA. In a second PCR step, the CDR3 amplicons were tagged with a proprietary barcode plus Illumina adapter sequences. An Illumina MiSeq instrument was used for sequencing of the CDR3 libraries. As for the authors' bioinformatics: Export and quality control were performed with immunoSEQ Analyzer 3.0, and downstream analyses were performed with R Bioconductor and Immunarch. Only productive rearrangements in the normalized downsampled data set went into calculating the repertoire metrics. In the normalized cohort, a clonotype counted as pathologically expanded if the clonotype was larger than 5 templates. The Inverse Simpson Index was used to measure repertoire diversity. The non-normalized data set was used for CMV-specificity analyses so that all clonotypes could be captured. Held by TCRdb, this immuneACCESS table contains in-frame sequences only and omits some clones. Under half of the omission traces to an unresolved V gene where checked; the cause of the rest is unknown. From that table come the V and J calls and clone size; the DNA was used to work out D and trimming. This sample holds 10,000 to 15,000 clones; 92% were observed only once. The ten largest clones take up 7.8% of the sample.

The intended sense of this specimen's time point label: 100 days after allo-HCT. Blood from recipients was drawn roughly 28 days before transplant, then again at days 30, 100 and 180 after transplant. Nuclei Lysis Solution was used to extract genomic DNA from fresh or cryopreserved unfractionated peripheral blood mononuclear cells. The germline V gene encodes CDR1 MNHNY and CDR2 SVGAGI (reference sequence). V is cut back by 5 bases and J by 2 bases, with 9 bases in the junction unmatched. The CDR3, cysteine through phenylalanine, is 15 amino acids long. The sequence is cut down to CDR3 DNA, 45 bases in frame from base 1.

The receptor chain draws on TRBV6-6 and TRBJ2-7; 7 of the junction bases match TRBD1. This material consisted of PBMCs, taken 100 days after allogeneic stem cell transplant. The clonotype was recovered from a female patient in her 50s who had an allogeneic stem cell transplant from an unrelated donor, so the T cells may come from the graft donor. Some clones in this sample may be carry-over from other donors' samples. This receptor carries the CDR3 CASSVRGQGAYEQYF. At the DNA level, the sequence is TGTGCCAGCAGTGTGAGGGGCCAGGGGGCCTACGAGCAGTACTTC.